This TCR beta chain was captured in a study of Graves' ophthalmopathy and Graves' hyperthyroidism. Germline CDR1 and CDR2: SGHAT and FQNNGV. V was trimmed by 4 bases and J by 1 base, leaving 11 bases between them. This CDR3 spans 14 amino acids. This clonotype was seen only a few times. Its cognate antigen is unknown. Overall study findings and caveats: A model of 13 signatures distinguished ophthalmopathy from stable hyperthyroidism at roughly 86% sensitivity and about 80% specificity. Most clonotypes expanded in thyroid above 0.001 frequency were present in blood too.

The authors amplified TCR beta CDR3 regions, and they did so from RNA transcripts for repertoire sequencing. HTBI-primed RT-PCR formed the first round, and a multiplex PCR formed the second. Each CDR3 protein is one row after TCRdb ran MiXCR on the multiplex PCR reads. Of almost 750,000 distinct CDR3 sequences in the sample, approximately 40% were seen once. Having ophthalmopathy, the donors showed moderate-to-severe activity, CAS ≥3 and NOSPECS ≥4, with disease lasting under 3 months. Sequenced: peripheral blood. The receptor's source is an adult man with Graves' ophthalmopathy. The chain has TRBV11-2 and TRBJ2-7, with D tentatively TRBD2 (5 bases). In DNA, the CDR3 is TGTGCCAGCAGCTCCCGGGAAGGGTCCTACGAGCAGTACTTC. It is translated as CASSSREGSYEQYF.